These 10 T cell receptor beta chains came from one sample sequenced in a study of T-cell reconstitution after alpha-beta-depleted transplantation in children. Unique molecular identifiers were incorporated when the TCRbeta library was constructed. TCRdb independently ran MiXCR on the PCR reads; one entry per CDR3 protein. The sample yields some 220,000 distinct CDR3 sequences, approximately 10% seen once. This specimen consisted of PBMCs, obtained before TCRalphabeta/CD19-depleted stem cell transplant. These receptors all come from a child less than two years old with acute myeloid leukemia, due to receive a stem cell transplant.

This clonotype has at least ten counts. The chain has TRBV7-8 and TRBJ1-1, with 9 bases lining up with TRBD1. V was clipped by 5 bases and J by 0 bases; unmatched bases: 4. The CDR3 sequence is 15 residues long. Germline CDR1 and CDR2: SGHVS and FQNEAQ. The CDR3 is CASSKNRGLNTEAFF. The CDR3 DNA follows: TGTGCCAGCAGCAAAAACAGGGGGCTGAACACTGAAGCTTTCTTT.

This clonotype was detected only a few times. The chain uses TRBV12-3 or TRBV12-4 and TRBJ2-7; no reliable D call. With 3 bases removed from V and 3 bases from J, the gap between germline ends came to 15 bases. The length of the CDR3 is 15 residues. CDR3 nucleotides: TGTGCCAGCAGTTTCCCAGGATCCCCAATCTACGAGCAGTACTTC. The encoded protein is CASSFPGSPIYEQYF.

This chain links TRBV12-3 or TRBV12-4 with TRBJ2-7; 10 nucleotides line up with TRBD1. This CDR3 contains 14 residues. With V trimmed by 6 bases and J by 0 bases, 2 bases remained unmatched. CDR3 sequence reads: CASRTGGISYEQYF. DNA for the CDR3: TGTGCCAGCAGGACAGGGGGCATCTCCTACGAGCAGTACTTC.

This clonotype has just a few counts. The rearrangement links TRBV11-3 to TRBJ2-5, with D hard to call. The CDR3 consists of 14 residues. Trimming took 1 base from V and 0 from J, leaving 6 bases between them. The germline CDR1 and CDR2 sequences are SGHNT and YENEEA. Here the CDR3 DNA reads TGTGCCAGCAGCTTAGGGGTACACCAAGAGACCCAGTACTTC. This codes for CASSLGVHQETQYF. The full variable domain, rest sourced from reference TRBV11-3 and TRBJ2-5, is EAGVVQSPRYKIIEKKQPVAFWCNPISGHNTLYWYLQNLGQGPELLIRYENEEAVDDSQLPKDRFSAERLKGVDSTLKIQPAELGDSAVYLCASSLGVHQETQYFGPGTRLLVL.

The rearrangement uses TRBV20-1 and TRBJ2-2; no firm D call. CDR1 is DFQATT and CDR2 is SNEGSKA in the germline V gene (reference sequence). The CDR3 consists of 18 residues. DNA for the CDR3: TGCAGGGGCCAAGCTCCGGGCAGTTACTTCGCGAACACCGGGGAGCTGTTTTTT. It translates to CRGQAPGSYFANTGELFF.

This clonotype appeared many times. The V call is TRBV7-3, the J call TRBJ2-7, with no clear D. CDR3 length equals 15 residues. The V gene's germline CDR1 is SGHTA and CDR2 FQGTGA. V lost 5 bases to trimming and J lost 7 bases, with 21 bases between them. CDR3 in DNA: TGTGCCAGCAGCCCAACTGGTTCTAACCCTACGGAGCAGTACTTC. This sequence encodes CASSPTGSNPTEQYF.

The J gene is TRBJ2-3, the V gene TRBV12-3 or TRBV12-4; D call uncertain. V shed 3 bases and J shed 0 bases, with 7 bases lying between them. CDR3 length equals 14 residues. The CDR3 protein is CASSLRESTDTQYF. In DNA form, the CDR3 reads TGTGCCAGCAGTTTGCGTGAGAGCACAGATACGCAGTATTTT.

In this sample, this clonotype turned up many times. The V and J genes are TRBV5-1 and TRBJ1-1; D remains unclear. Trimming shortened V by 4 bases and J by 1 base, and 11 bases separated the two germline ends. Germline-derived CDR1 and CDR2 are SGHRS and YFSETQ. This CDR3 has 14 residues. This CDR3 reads CASSLVRANTEAFF. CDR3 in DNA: TGCGCCAGCAGCCTTGTTCGCGCGAACACTGAAGCTTTCTTT.

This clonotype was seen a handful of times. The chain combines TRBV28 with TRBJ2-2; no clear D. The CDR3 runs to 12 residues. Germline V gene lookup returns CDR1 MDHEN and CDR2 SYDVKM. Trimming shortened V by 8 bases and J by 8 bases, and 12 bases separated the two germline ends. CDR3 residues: CASGTVVGELFF. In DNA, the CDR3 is TGTGCCAGCGGCACGGTGGTTGGGGAGCTGTTTTTT.

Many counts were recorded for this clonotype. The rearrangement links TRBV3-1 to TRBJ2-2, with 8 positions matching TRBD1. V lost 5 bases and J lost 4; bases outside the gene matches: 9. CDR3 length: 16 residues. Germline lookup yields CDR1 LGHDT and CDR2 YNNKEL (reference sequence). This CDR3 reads CASSSRQGPSTGELFF. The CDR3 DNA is TGTGCCAGCAGCAGCCGACAGGGGCCCTCCACCGGGGAGCTGTTTTTT. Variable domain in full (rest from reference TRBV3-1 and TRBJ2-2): DTAVSQTPKYLVTQMGNDKSIKCEQNLGHDTMYWYKQDSKKFLKIMFSYNNKELIINETVPNRFSPKSPDKAHLNLHINSLELGDSAVYFCASSSRQGPSTGELFFGEGSRLTVL.